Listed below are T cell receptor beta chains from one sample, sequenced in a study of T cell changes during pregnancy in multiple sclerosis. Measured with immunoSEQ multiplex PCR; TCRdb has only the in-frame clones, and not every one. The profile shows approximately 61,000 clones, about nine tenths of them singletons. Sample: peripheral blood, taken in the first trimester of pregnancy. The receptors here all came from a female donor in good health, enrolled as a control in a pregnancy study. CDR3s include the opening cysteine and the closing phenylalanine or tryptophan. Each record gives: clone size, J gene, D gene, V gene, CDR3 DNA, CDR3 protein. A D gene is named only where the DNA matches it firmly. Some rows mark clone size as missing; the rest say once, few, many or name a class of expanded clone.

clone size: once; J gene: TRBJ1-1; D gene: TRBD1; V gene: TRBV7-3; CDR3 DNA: TGTGCCAGCAGCTCTCGACAGGGAACTGAAGCTTTCTTT; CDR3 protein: CASSSRQGTEAFF
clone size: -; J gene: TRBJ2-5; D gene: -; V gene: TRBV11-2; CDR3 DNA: TGTGCCAGCAGCCCCTCTCAGGAGACCCAGTACTTC; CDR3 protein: CASSPSQETQYF
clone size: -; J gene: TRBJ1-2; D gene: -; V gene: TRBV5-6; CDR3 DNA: TGTGCCAGCAGCTTGCAGGGTCCCGACTATGGCTACACCTTC; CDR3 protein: CASSLQGPDYGYTF
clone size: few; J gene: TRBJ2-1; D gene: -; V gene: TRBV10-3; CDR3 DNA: TGTGCCATCAGATACTCAGACATCTACAATGAGCAGTTCTTC; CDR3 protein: CAIRYSDIYNEQFF
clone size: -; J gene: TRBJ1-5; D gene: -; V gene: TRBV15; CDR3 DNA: TGTGCCACCAGCAGACCCGACAGCGATTATCAGCCCCAGCATTTT; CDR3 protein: CATSRPDSDYQPQHF
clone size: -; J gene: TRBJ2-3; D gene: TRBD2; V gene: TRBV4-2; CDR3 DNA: TGTGCCAGCAGCCAAGGACTAGCGGGGGACCTTTATGATACGCAGTATTTT; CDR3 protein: CASSQGLAGDLYDTQYF
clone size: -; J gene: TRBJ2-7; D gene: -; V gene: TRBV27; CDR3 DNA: TGTGCCAGCAGTTTATCCCGGCGAGGCACCTACGAGCAGTACTTC; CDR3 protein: CASSLSRRGTYEQYF
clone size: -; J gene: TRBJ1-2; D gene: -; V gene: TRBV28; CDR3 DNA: TGTGCCAGCAGAACCGCCGGAGACGTCAGTCATGGCTACACCTTC; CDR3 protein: CASRTAGDVSHGYTF
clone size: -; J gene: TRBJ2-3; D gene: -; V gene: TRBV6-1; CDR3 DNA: TGTGCCAGCAGGGGGGACTCAGATACGCAGTATTTT; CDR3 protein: CASRGDSDTQYF
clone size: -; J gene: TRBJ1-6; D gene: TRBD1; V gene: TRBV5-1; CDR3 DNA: TGCGCCAGCAGCTTGGAGGTGGCAGGGGGTAATTCACCCCTCCACTTT; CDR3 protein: CASSLEVAGGNSPLHF
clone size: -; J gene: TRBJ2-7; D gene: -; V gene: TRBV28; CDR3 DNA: TGTGCCAGCAGTTTAGGGGAGGCTCACGAGCAGTACTTC; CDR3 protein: CASSLGEAHEQYF
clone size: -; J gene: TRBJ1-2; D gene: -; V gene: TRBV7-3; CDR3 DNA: TGTGCCAGCAGCTTAACGAATAGGGGTCCATGGGCTTCTAACTATGGCTACACCTTC; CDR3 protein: CASSLTNRGPWASNYGYTF
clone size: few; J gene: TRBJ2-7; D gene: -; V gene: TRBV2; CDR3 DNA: TGTGCCAGCAGTCTTGCGGGAACCTCCTACGAGCAGTACTTC; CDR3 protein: CASSLAGTSYEQYF
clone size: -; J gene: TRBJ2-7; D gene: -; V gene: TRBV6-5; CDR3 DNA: TGTGCCAGCAGTTCCCCGGCGGGGACCAACTACGAGCAGTACTTC; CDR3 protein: CASSSPAGTNYEQYF
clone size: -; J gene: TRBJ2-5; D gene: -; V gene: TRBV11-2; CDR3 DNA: TGTGCCAGCAGCTTAGCTGGCATCCACGCAGAGACCCAGTACTTC; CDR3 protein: CASSLAGIHAETQYF
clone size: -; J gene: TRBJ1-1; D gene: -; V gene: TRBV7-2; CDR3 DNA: TGTGCCAGCAGCGGGCTCTCAGTAATCACTGAAGCTTTCTTT; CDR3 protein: CASSGLSVITEAFF
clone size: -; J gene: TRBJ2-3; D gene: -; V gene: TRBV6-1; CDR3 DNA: TGTGCCAGCCGGAGGGGTCTTTCCACAGATACGCAGTATTTT; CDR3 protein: CASRRGLSTDTQYF
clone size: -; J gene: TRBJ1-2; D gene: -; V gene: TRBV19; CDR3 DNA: TGTGCGGCCCGGTACGGCAGGGGTAATGGCTACACCTTC; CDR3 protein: CAARYGRGNGYTF
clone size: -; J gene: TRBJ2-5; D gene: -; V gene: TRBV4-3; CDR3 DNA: TGCGCCAGCAGCCAAGATCGTGGCGAGACCCAGTACTTC; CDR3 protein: CASSQDRGETQYF
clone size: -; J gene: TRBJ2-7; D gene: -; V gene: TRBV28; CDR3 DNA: TGTGCCAGCAGTTTTGGGGACGGGAGCTCCTACGAGCAGTACTTC; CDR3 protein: CASSFGDGSSYEQYF
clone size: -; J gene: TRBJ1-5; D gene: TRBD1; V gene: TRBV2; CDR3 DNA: TGTGCCAGCAAGGAACAGGGGCGTTCAGGGCCCCAGCATTTT; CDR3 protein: CASKEQGRSGPQHF
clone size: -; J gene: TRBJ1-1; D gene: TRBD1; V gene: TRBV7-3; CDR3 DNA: TGTGCCAGCAGCTTAACCCCCCTTGCAGGGGGAGCTTTCTTT; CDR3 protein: CASSLTPLAGGAFF
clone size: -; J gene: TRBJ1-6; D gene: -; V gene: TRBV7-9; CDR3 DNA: TGTGCCAGCAGCTTAACGGGTTATAATTCACCCCTCCACTTT; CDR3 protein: CASSLTGYNSPLHF
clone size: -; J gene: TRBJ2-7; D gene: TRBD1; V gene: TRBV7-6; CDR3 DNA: TGTGCCAGCAGCCCCGCTCAGGGGGCCTACGAGCAGTACTTC; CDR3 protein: CASSPAQGAYEQYF
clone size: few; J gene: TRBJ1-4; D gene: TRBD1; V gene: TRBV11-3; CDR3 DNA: TGTGCCAGCAGCCCCGTGGGACAGAGCGCAACTAATGAAAAACTGTTTTTT; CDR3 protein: CASSPVGQSATNEKLFF
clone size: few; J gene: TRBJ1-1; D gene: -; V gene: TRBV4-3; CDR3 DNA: TGCGCCAGTGGATTGGTCGGGGGCACTGAAGCTTTCTTT; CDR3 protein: CASGLVGGTEAFF
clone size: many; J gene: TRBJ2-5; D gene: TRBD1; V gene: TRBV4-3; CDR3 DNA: TGCGCCAGCAGCCGGACAGGGAGACGAGAGACCCAGTACTTC; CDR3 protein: CASSRTGRRETQYF
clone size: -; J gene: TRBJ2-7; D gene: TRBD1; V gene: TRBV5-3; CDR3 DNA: TGTGCCAGAAGCTTGGCCTTTACAGGGGTACCCTACGAGCAGTACTTC; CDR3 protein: CARSLAFTGVPYEQYF
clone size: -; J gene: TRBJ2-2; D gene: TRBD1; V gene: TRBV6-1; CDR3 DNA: TGTGCCAGCTGCTGGTCTACAGGGGCCGGGGAGCTGTTTTTT; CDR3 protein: CASCWSTGAGELFF
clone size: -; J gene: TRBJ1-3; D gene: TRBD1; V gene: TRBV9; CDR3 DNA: TGTGCCAGCAGCCCTCAGGGGGCTGGAAACACCATATATTTT; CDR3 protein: CASSPQGAGNTIYF
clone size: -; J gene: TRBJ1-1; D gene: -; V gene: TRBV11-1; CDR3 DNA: TGTGCCAGCAGATTGCTACCAGCTACTGGGCTAGCTTTCTTT; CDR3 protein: CASRLLPATGLAFF
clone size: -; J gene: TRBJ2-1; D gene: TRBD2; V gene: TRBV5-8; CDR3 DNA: TGTGCCAGCAGTTTAATAGCGGGAGGCACCTACAATGAGCAGTTCTTC; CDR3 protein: CASSLIAGGTYNEQFF
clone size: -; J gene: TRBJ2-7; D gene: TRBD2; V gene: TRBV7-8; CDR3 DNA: TGTGCCAGCACCCTATCGACTAGCGGGAAGAGCTCCTACGAGCAGTACTTC; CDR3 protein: CASTLSTSGKSSYEQYF
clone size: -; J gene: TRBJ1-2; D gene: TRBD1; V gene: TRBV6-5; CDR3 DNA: TGTGCCAGCAGTTACTCAGGCAGGGGGCGTGGCTACACCTTC; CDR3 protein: CASSYSGRGRGYTF
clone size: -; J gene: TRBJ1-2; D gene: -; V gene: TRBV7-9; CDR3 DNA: TGTGCCAGCAGCCTGGCAAGGGGCGTGAACTATGGCTACACCTTC; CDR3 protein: CASSLARGVNYGYTF
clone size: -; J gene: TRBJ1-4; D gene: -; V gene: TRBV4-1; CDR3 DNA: TGCGCCAGCAGGAGCCCGACAGAGAAAAATGAAAAACTGTTTTTT; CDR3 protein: CASRSPTEKNEKLFF
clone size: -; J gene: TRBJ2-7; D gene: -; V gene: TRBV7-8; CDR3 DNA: TGTGCCAGCAGCTTGGGGCACTCCTACGAGCAGTACTTC; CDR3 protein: CASSLGHSYEQYF
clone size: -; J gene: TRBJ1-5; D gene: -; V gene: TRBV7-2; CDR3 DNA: TGTGCCAGCAGCTTAAATCCGGAGGACGTCTATTATAGCAATCAGCCCCAGCATTTT; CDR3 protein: CASSLNPEDVYYSNQPQHF
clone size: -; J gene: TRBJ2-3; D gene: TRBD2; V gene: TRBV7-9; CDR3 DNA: TGTGCCAGCAGCTTGACGGCTAGCGGGACGATAGATACGCAGTATTTT; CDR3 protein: CASSLTASGTIDTQYF
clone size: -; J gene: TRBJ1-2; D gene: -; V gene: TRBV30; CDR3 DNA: TGTGCCTGGAGAAGGGGGTCGGGTGGCTACACCTTC; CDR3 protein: CAWRRGSGGYTF
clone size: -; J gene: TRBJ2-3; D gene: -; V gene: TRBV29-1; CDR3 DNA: TGCAGCGTTGAGGTGTCAGGGGATATATGGTATTCAGATACGCAGTATTTT; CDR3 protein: CSVEVSGDIWYSDTQYF
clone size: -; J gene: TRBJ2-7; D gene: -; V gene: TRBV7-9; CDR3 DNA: TGTGCCAGCAGCTTAAGGGGGACCACCATAGAGCAGTACTTC; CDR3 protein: CASSLRGTTIEQYF
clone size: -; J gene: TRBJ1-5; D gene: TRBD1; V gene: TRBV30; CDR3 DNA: TGTGCCTGGAGTGTACAGGGGTTCGGGCCCCAGCATTTT; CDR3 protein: CAWSVQGFGPQHF
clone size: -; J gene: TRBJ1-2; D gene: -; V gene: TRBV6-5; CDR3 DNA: TGTGCCAGCAGTTACTCAAGCGGGGATTATGGCTACACCTTC; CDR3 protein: CASSYSSGDYGYTF